This TCR beta chain was recorded in a study of CXCR3-negative and CXCR3-positive naive CD8 T cells. The TRB libraries of cDNA were built by UMI-labeled 5' RACE. TCRdb re-analyzed the 5' RACE reads; it lists each CDR3 protein once, without DNA. Reported are tens of thousands of distinct CDR3 sequences; the ten largest clones contain approximately 1.5%. CDR1 MGHRA and CDR2 YSYEKL come from the germline V gene. The CDR3 is 15 amino acids. Sequencing input: naive CXCR3- CD8+ T cells from blood. Subset described: CD45RO-CCR7+CD27+CD95- naive CD8+ T cells lacking CXCR3 (TNR3-). The chain recombines TRBV4-1 with TRBJ2-7. The source is a human donor in good health. Some clones in this sample may be carry-over from other donors' samples. The CDR3 sequence: CASSQVQGSSYEQYF.